The source of this T cell receptor beta chain is a study of T cell repertoires in cytomegalovirus infection. Whole-study findings and limits: The ex vivo response was dominated by HLA-C-restricted CMV-specific TCR beta clonotypes. Pooled public TCR beta family frequency picked out CMV carriers with the relevant HLA.

This clonotype was observed a few times. Its antigen is still unknown. Germline CDR1 and CDR2: MNHEY and SVGAGI. Trimming took 2 bases from V and 4 from J, leaving 11 bases between them. The CDR3 spans 14 residues. Using its own MiXCR run on the reads, TCRdb lists one record per CDR3 protein. Among 200,000 to 250,000 distinct CDR3 sequences, about 39% were seen once, and the ten largest hold around 64%. The sample was CD8+ T cells from cultured PBMCs, taken from culture after CMV antigen stimulation. This chain links TRBV6-5 with TRBJ1-2; the D is unclear. The TCR was taken from a human donor in good health (CMV status not recorded). Some clones in this sample may be carry-over from other donors' samples. CDR3 DNA: TGTGCCAGCAGTTACGCTAAAGGAGGCTATGGCTACACCTTC. It codes for CASSYAKGGYGYTF.